This T cell receptor beta chain comes out of a study of blood T cell repertoires in COVID-19 (dated by TCRdb to about 2020). About the investigation overall: Samples covering the acute and convalescent phases of COVID-19 were provided by collaborators in the United States, Italy and Spain. The repertoires were made available in a free public database intended to serve as a resource for research on the immune response to SARS-CoV-2. The samples were drawn from two sources: the first 160 participants of the ongoing ImmuneRACE study, and 1,254 subjects contributed by 6 global collaborators. The dataset comprised deeply sampled blood TCRbeta repertoires from subjects exposed to, actively infected with, or recovered from COVID-19. The prospective study material was composed of cDNA or gDNA derived from T cells, B-cell-depleted T cells, or PBMCs. A de-identified subject ID, COVID-19 status, age in years and sex were almost always included in the sample metadata. Where available, HLA class I and class II types were obtained from metadata supplied by the sample provider rather than from assay-based typing.

CDR3 length: 11 amino acids, cysteine to phenylalanine. Only the CDR3 DNA is retained, 33 bases long and in frame from the first base. V ends up 6 bases short and J 7 bases short, with an unmatched junction base count of 6. CDR1 and CDR2 (DFQATT, SNEGSKA) derive from the germline V gene (reference sequence). Summary of the overall study and its limitations: Clinical and demographic metadata were provided uncurated, with the amount varying by source and participant.

This clone has just one count. The antigen this receptor binds is unknown. Per-base qualities were not stored, and no clone one base away is much larger. TCRbeta CDR3 regions were amplified from genomic DNA using the immunoSEQ Assay, a bias-controlled multiplex PCR. For the original study's pipeline: The number of nucleated cells in each sample was estimated by amplification of reference gene primers within the assay. To quantify the absolute abundance of each unique TCRbeta CDR3 rearrangement, sequence reads were collapsed and filtered. For each sample, productive Simpson clonality was calculated by taking the square root of Simpson's diversity index across productive rearrangements. Held by TCRdb, this immuneACCESS table contains in-frame sequences only and omits some clones. Under half of the omission traces to an unresolved V gene where checked; the cause of the rest is unknown. D and trimming come from the DNA, and the V and J calls and clone size come from that table. This sample holds fewer than 200,000 clones; under 85% were observed only once. Clones ranked in the top ten supply 10% to 15% of the sample.

Participants in the prospective study were enrolled through a virtual design, were aged roughly 18 to 100 years, and lived in about two dozen United States geographic areas. In the prospective study, cohorts were assigned on the basis of participant-reported clinical history obtained from a screening survey and a study questionnaire. Recovered participants in ImmuneRACE Cohort 3 were defined as having two consecutive negative NP/OP PCR tests, clearance from a healthcare professional, or resolution of symptoms. In the prospective study, whole blood, serum and a nasopharyngeal or oropharyngeal swab were collected from each participant by mobile phlebotomists. Participants in the prospective study had the option to provide additional blood draws and questionnaires over a 2-month period. Before DNA extraction, prospective study blood samples were shipped either frozen or at room temperature.

This TCR came from a middle-aged man who had recovered from COVID-19. Sequencing was done on a sample of PBMCs or T cells enriched from blood (not recorded which). The chain employs TRBV20-1 and TRBJ2-7; TRBD1 fits 7 bases in the junction. At the DNA level, the sequence is TGCAGTGCCCAAGGGGGCAGAGAGCAGTACTTC. Translated, this is CSAQGGREQYF.